Listed here are 27 T cell receptor beta chains from one sample, sequenced in a study of blood T cell repertoires in COVID-19 (dated by TCRdb to the early 2020s). The method behind the library was the immunoSEQ multiplex PCR assay. TCRdb retrieved this table from immuneACCESS and kept in-frame rearrangements only. Not all clones are present; in checked studies, unresolved V genes account for under half, and no reason is known for the remainder. The sample table records about 410,000 clones; 89% of these occur just once. The ten largest account for roughly 1.6% of the sample. The sequencing input was peripheral blood. The receptors were gathered from a woman in her thirties or forties with COVID-19, enrolled during active disease.

J is TRBJ1-1 and V is TRBV19, with D perhaps TRBD1 (6 bases). Trimming cost V 3 bases and J 0 bases, with 8 bases left between them. CDR3 length: 14 amino acids. Germline CDR1 reads LNHDA; CDR2 reads SQIVND (reference sequence). The CDR3 loop reads CASSIDRMNTEAFF. The CDR3 region has the DNA TGTGCCAGTAGTATTGACAGGATGAACACTGAAGCTTTCTTT.

The chain has TRBV7-8 and TRBJ2-2; 11 bases line up with TRBD1. CDR3 length equals 18 residues. CDR1 and CDR2 from the germline V gene are SGHVS and FQNEAQ. Trimming at V came to 5 bases and at J to 3 bases, leaving 11 bases not matched to a gene. As DNA, the CDR3 is TGTGCCAGCAGCCGCCCGGGACAGGGGGTTCGTGACACCGGGGAGCTGTTTTTT. Amino acid sequence: CASSRPGQGVRDTGELFF.

V gene TRBV4-1 combines with J gene TRBJ1-5; no clear D. This CDR3 is 14 amino acids long. V shed 1 base and J shed 9 bases, with 13 bases lying between them. The germline gives CDR1 MGHRA, CDR2 YSYEKL. CDR3 residues: CASSQVGPRTPQHF. The CDR3 DNA reads as TGCGCCAGCAGCCAAGTTGGCCCCCGTACGCCCCAGCATTTT.

The gene calls are TRBV30 and TRBJ1-2; no firm D call. CDR3 length: 13 residues. The V gene lost 4 bases and the J gene lost 6 bases, with 15 bases spanning the gap. CDR1 is GTSNPN, CDR2 SVGIG, per germline (reference sequence). In DNA form, the CDR3 reads TGTGCCTGGAAATCCCGAGTTATGGATGGCTACACCTTC. This translates into CAWKSRVMDGYTF.

The chain links TRBV27 to TRBJ1-5; D not resolved. Germline V gene sequence: CDR1 MNHEY, CDR2 SMNVEV (reference sequence). V gave up 4 bases and J gave up 4 bases, with 17 bases separating them. This CDR3 spans 16 amino acids. The CDR3 spells CASSSLGRSENQPQHF. CDR3 nucleotide sequence: TGTGCCAGCAGTTCCCTCGGGAGGTCGGAAAATCAGCCCCAGCATTTT.

The chain uses TRBV5-1 and TRBJ2-2; TRBD2 matches 8 bases. This CDR3 has 16 amino acids. V lost 7 bases to trimming and J lost 1 base; unmatched junction nucleotides: 9. Germline values: CDR1 SGHRS, CDR2 YFSETQ. This chain's CDR3 is CASGRASGRNTGELFF. The CDR3 region has the DNA TGCGCCAGCGGCAGAGCGAGCGGGAGGAACACCGGGGAGCTGTTTTTT.

This chain joins TRBV19 and TRBJ2-2; D gene ambiguous. Deletions cut 1 base from V and 6 bases from J, with 15 bases between. The CDR3 covers 16 residues. CDR1 is LNHDA, CDR2 SQIVND, per germline (reference sequence). The CDR3 region has the DNA TGTGCCAGTAGTATAGGGGCTTTCCCGTCCCCCGGGGAGCTGTTTTTT. Its translation is CASSIGAFPSPGELFF.

The V call is TRBV19, the J call TRBJ2-1; D unclear. V was trimmed by 1 base and J by 0 bases, leaving 7 bases between them. The CDR3 is 15 residues long. In germline, CDR1 is LNHDA, CDR2 SQIVND (reference sequence). The CDR3: CASSIAASSYNEQFF. The CDR3 DNA is TGTGCCAGTAGTATAGCGGCTAGCTCCTACAATGAGCAGTTCTTC. The full variable domain, with the rest looked up from reference TRBV19 and TRBJ2-1, is DGGITQSPKYLFRKEGQNVTLSCEQNLNHDAMYWYRQDPGQGLRLIYYSQIVNDFQKGDIAEGYSVSREKKESFPLTVTSAQKNPTAFYLCASSIAASSYNEQFFGPGTRLTVL.

The J gene is TRBJ1-2, the V gene TRBV30; weak D call: TRBD1 (6 bases). Trimming took off 5 bases at V and 4 bases at J, with 11 bases between the two ends. This CDR3 is 12 amino acids long. Germline CDR1 and CDR2: GTSNPN and SVGIG (reference sequence). The CDR3 protein is CAWADSFYGYTF. The CDR3 DNA sequence: TGTGCCTGGGCGGACAGCTTCTATGGCTACACCTTC. The full variable domain, rest sourced from reference TRBV30 and TRBJ1-2, is SQTIHQWPATLVQPVGSPLSLECTVEGTSNPNLYWYRQAAGRGLQLLFYSVGIGQISSEVPQNLSASRPQDRQFILSSKKLLLSDSGFYLCAWADSFYGYTFGSGTRLTVV.

For the CDR3, the DNA is TGCGCCAGCAGCTCCTCTAGCGGGAGTTACTACGAGCAGTACTTC. It encodes CASSSSSGSYYEQYF. The V call is TRBV5-1, the J call TRBJ2-7; 10 bases align to TRBD2. This CDR3 is built from 15 residues. V lost 3 bases to trimming and J lost 3 bases; unmatched junction nucleotides: 6. CDR1 SGHRS and CDR2 YFSETQ come from the germline V gene.

The rearrangement uses TRBV18 and TRBJ1-2, with a possible D match to TRBD1 (6 bases). CDR1 and CDR2 (germline): KGHSH, LQKENI. The CDR3 extends over 14 amino acids. The germline V and J ends were trimmed by 1 base and 2 bases, with 8 bases remaining between them. The CDR3 spells CASSPQGHNYGYTF. CDR3 bases: TGTGCCAGCTCACCACAGGGACACAACTATGGCTACACCTTC.

J is TRBJ2-7 and V is TRBV2, with TRBD1 matching over 8 bases. V shed 10 bases and J 3 bases; nucleotides not matched to a gene: 5. The CDR3 spans 12 residues. Germline loops: CDR1 SNHLY, CDR2 FYNNEI. This CDR3 is CATSDRGYEQYF. For the CDR3, the DNA is TGTGCCACCTCCGACAGGGGCTACGAGCAGTACTTC.

The gene calls are TRBV25-1 and TRBJ2-7; TRBD1 matches at 11 bases. Losses at the gene ends were 5 bases for V and 6 bases for J; bases not matched to a gene: 6. This CDR3 spans 14 amino acids. Germline V gives CDR1 MGHDK, CDR2 SYGVNS. The CDR3 DNA reads TGTGCCAGCAGTAAAACCGGGACAGGGGGCGAGCAGTACTTC. Protein sequence: CASSKTGTGGEQYF.

This chain links TRBV5-1 with TRBJ1-5; D remains ambiguous. The CDR3 loop spans 12 amino acids. V was pared by 2 bases and J by 3 bases, with 3 bases between. CDR1 SGHRS and CDR2 YFSETQ come from the germline V gene. CDR3 DNA: TGCGCCAGCAGCTTCGTCAATCAGCCCCAGCATTTT. As protein: CASSFVNQPQHF.

The V call is TRBV9, the J call TRBJ2-7, with 9 bases fitting TRBD1. This CDR3 has 16 amino acids. Trimming at V came to 2 bases and at J to 5 bases, leaving 11 bases not matched to a gene. Germline assignment: CDR1 SGDLS and CDR2 YYNGEE. The CDR3 region has the DNA TGTGCCAGCAGCGTGGACTTGGACAGGGGTGGGAACGAGCAGTACTTC. Translated: CASSVDLDRGGNEQYF.

The chain recombines TRBV29-1 with TRBJ2-3, with TRBD2 as a possible D gene (7 bases). The CDR3 contains 16 residues. The germline CDR1 and CDR2 sequences are SQVTM and ANQGSEA. V was trimmed by 5 bases and J by 0 bases, leaving 18 bases between them. The chain's CDR3 is CSVLPRGGASTDTQYF. The DNA for the CDR3 is TGCAGCGTTCTCCCACGAGGGGGGGCCAGCACAGATACGCAGTATTTT.

This rearrangement joins TRBV20-1 to TRBJ2-3; 10 bases fit TRBD2. After removal of 3 bases from V and 4 bases from J, the junction contained 7 bases not matched to a gene. This CDR3 is 15 amino acids long. CDR1 DFQATT and CDR2 SNEGSKA come from the germline V gene (reference sequence). The CDR3, as DNA: TGCAGTGCTAGTCTCATAGCGGGAGGCCCAGATACGCAGTATTTT. It yields the protein CSASLIAGGPDTQYF.

This clone was picked up one time. The V and J genes are TRBV7-2 and TRBJ2-7; D ambiguous. CDR1 is SGHTA and CDR2 is FQGNSA in the germline V gene. Trimming took 0 bases from V and 2 from J, leaving 11 bases between them. The CDR3 loop spans 15 amino acids. CDR3: CASSLAPLFPYEQYF. The CDR3 nucleotides read TGTGCCAGCAGCTTAGCCCCCTTATTTCCCTACGAGCAGTACTTC.

This chain connects TRBV6-5 to TRBJ1-2; D is perhaps TRBD1 (6 bases). The V and J ends lost 4 bases and 2 bases respectively, with 8 bases between them. This CDR3 spans 13 amino acids. In germline, CDR1 is MNHEY, CDR2 SVGAGI. The CDR3 bases are TGTGCCAGCAGTTGGGGGCTCAACTATGGCTACACCTTC. The encoded protein is CASSWGLNYGYTF.

This clone was seen just once. The rearrangement uses TRBV4-3 and TRBJ1-1, with 7 bases lining up with TRBD1. This CDR3 comprises 17 residues. V dropped 0 bases and J dropped 0; count of bases not matched to a gene: 7. Germline V gives CDR1 LGHNA, CDR2 YSLEER. CDR3 coding DNA: TGCGCCAGCAGCCAAGACCACTCCGGGACAGTGAACACTGAAGCTTTCTTT. Translating it yields CASSQDHSGTVNTEAFF.

The chain links TRBV6-2 or TRBV6-3 to TRBJ1-5; no clear D. Germline V lookup: CDR1 MNHEY, CDR2 SVGEGT. The V end lost 2 bases, the J end lost 7 bases, and 9 bases lay between the germline ends. This CDR3 region has 13 residues. CDR3 protein: CASSYGGGQPQHF. For the CDR3, the DNA is TGTGCCAGCAGTTACGGTGGAGGGCAGCCCCAGCATTTT.

This chain links TRBV2 with TRBJ2-7; perhaps TRBD1 as D (5 bases). The germline V gene has CDR1 SNHLY and CDR2 FYNNEI. Trimming removed 4 bases from V and 5 bases from J, with 12 bases in between. The CDR3 runs 13 residues. This chain's CDR3 is CASSARGVNEQYF. In nucleotides, the CDR3 is TGTGCCAGCAGTGCTAGGGGCGTGAACGAGCAGTACTTC.

The chain uses TRBV7-3 and TRBJ2-1, with 8 bases matching TRBD2. The germline V gene encodes CDR1 SGHTA and CDR2 FQGTGA. This CDR3 comprises 15 residues. V was clipped by 1 base and J by 5 bases; unmatched bases: 4. The CDR3 bases are TGTGCCAGCAGCTTAAGAACTAGCGGAGACAATGAGCAGTTCTTC. This gives the protein CASSLRTSGDNEQFF.

The chain employs TRBV28 and TRBJ1-6, with 7 bases lining up with TRBD1. V shed 3 bases and J 8 bases; nucleotides not matched to a gene: 7. Germline V CDR1 and CDR2: MDHEN, SYDVKM. The CDR3 sequence is 15 residues long. As DNA, the CDR3 is TGTGCCAGCAGTTTTCGAGACAGGGTTTATTCACCCCTCCACTTT. Its protein product is CASSFRDRVYSPLHF.

CDR3 in DNA: TGTGCCATCAGTGCCTCCGGGACAGGGATCAGCACAGATACGCAGTATTTT. Residues: CAISASGTGISTDTQYF. J is TRBJ2-3 and V is TRBV10-3; 9 nucleotides line up with TRBD1. Germline trimming cut 4 bases from V and 0 bases from J; bases unmatched to any gene: 8. Germline V gene data show CDR1 as ENHRY and CDR2 as SYGVKD. The CDR3 length is 17 residues.

The chain couples TRBV4-3 to TRBJ1-6, with D maybe TRBD1 (5 bases). Trimming took off 4 bases at V and 0 bases at J, with 16 bases between the two ends. The CDR3 runs 18 residues. The germline CDR1 and CDR2 sequences are LGHNA and YSLEER. CDR3 residues: CASSPWGGTSSYNSPLHF. CDR3 in DNA: TGCGCCAGCAGCCCTTGGGGGGGAACCAGCTCCTATAATTCACCCCTCCACTTT.

The chain uses TRBV19 and TRBJ2-7; no firm D call. V was shortened by 6 bases and J by 0 bases, with 15 bases between the two germline ends. The CDR3 has 15 amino acids. Germline CDR1 reads LNHDA; CDR2 reads SQIVND (reference sequence). Here the CDR3 reads CASSPYSASSYEQYF. The CDR3 coding sequence is TGTGCCAGTAGCCCTTACTCGGCTAGCTCCTACGAGCAGTACTTC.